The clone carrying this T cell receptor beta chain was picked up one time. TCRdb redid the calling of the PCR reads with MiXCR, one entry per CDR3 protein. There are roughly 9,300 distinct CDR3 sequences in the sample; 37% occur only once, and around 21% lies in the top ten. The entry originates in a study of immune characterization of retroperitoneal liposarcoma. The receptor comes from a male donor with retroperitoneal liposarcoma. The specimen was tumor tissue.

This chain's CDR3 is CATIRDSKQETQFF. The CDR3, as DNA: TGTGCCACAATACGGGACAGCAAACAAGAGACCCAGTTCTTC. The chain joins TRBV6-5 to TRBJ2-1, with 7 bases lining up with TRBD1. The CDR3 is made up of 14 amino acids. The J segment lost 13 bases and the V segment lost 10 bases, leaving 19 bases of the junction unmatched. The germline V gene encodes CDR1 MNHEY and CDR2 SVGAGI.